One sample yielded the 22 T cell receptor beta chains listed below, sequenced in a study of T cell responses to AZD1222 COVID-19 vaccine. Clones were sequenced by immunoSEQ multiplex PCR, and TCRdb holds only the in-frame ones, with some missing. Here the sample spans 55,000 to 90,000 clones, about four fifths being singletons. The sample consisted of peripheral blood, taken on day 0 of AZD1222 vaccination. Receptors originate from an adult in good health.

CDR3 sequence reads: CASSRGGQGDEKLFF. DNA of the CDR3: TGTGCCAGCAGTCGCGGGGGACAGGGTGATGAAAAACTGTTTTTT. The V call is TRBV6-2 or TRBV6-3, the J call TRBJ1-4; 9 positions match TRBD1. The CDR3 is 15 amino acids. CDR1 is MNHEY and CDR2 is SVGEGT in the germline V gene. The J segment lost 6 bases and the V segment lost 5 bases, leaving 7 bases of the junction unmatched.

This chain uses TRBV12-3 or TRBV12-4 with TRBJ2-7; D not resolved. The CDR3 covers 13 residues. V shed 5 bases and J shed 1 base, with 9 bases lying between them. CDR3: CASSPPGSYEQYF. The CDR3 DNA follows: TGTGCCAGCAGTCCGCCGGGTTCCTACGAGCAGTACTTC.

This clone appeared once. The chain employs TRBV27 and TRBJ2-7, with TRBD1 identical over 8 bases. Germline assignment: CDR1 MNHEY and CDR2 SMNVEV (reference sequence). V was clipped by 7 bases and J by 3 bases; unmatched bases: 5. This CDR3 region has 13 residues. CDR3 residues: CASTLDRVYEQYF. The DNA of the CDR3 is TGTGCCAGCACCCTGGACAGGGTCTACGAGCAGTACTTC.

The chain employs TRBV4-1 and TRBJ1-2; 7 nucleotides line up with TRBD1. V was clipped by 5 bases and J by 8 bases; unmatched bases: 17. The CDR3 sequence is 16 residues long. Germline V gene lookup returns CDR1 MGHRA and CDR2 YSYEKL. CDR3 DNA sequence: TGCGCCAGCAGCGGCCGGGACAGCGTCTTTTTGGGAGGCTACACCTTC. Protein sequence: CASSGRDSVFLGGYTF.

This chain links TRBV28 with TRBJ1-2; no firm D call. There are 14 residues in the CDR3. V gave up 2 bases and J gave up 0 bases, with 7 bases separating them. Germline-derived CDR1 and CDR2 are MDHEN and SYDVKM. The CDR3 sequence: CASSLSSANYGYTF. CDR3 nucleotide sequence: TGTGCCAGCAGTTTAAGTTCTGCTAACTATGGCTACACCTTC.

The chain couples TRBV7-8 to TRBJ1-1, with D unresolved. The germline CDR1 and CDR2 sequences are SGHVS and FQNEAQ. CDR3 length: 14 residues. Trimming took 3 bases from V and 0 from J, leaving 8 bases between them. This CDR3 reads CASSLYSLNTEAFF. The DNA of the CDR3 is TGTGCCAGCAGCTTGTACAGTCTGAACACTGAAGCTTTCTTT.

The V call is TRBV19, the J call TRBJ2-2, with a possible D match to TRBD2 (5 bases). The CDR3 spans 14 residues. The V gene lost 9 bases and the J gene lost 4 bases, with 15 bases spanning the gap. From germline, CDR1 is LNHDA and CDR2 SQIVND (reference sequence). The CDR3 protein is CASLRLEGTGELFF. In DNA form, the CDR3 reads TGTGCCAGCTTGCGGCTCGAGGGCACCGGGGAGCTGTTTTTT.

The rearrangement links TRBV7-2 to TRBJ2-1, with D possibly matching TRBD2 (5 bases). This CDR3 is built from 16 residues. Deletions cut 5 bases from V and 0 bases from J, with 14 bases between. The V gene's germline CDR1 is SGHTA and CDR2 FQGNSA. The CDR3 is CASSELSGFSYNEQFF. CDR3 DNA sequence: TGTGCCAGCAGCGAACTAAGCGGTTTCTCCTACAATGAGCAGTTCTTC.

On this clone itself: The same CDR3 also results from other DNA sequences found in this sample. The chain links TRBV28 to TRBJ1-2; D unresolved. Deletions cut 4 bases from V and 4 bases from J, with 1 base between. This CDR3 region has 10 residues. Germline V CDR1 and CDR2: MDHEN, SYDVKM. The CDR3 DNA is TGTGCCAGCAGTTCCTATGGCTACACCTTC. Protein: CASSSYGYTF.

This sequence joins TRBV30 and TRBJ1-4; possibly TRBD1 for D (6 bases). This CDR3 comprises 13 residues. V lost 2 bases and J lost 8, with 12 bases in between. Germline CDR1 GTSNPN, CDR2 SVGIG (reference sequence). The CDR3 DNA reads TGTGCCTGGAGTCTAAATAGGGGGGAAAAACTGTTTTTT. Protein product: CAWSLNRGEKLFF.

The CDR3, as DNA: TGTGCCAGTAGTACGACAGGTTCCTACGAGCAGTACTTC. Its protein product is CASSTTGSYEQYF. The chain combines TRBV19 with TRBJ2-7, with D possibly TRBD1 on 6 matching bases. The CDR3 contains 13 residues. V lost 4 bases, J lost 1 base, and 8 bases lay in between. Germline V gene lookup returns CDR1 LNHDA and CDR2 SQIVND (reference sequence).

The chain combines TRBV11-2 with TRBJ1-2; D may be TRBD1 (6 bases). Trimming took 1 base from V and 5 from J, leaving 17 bases between them. This CDR3 region has 16 residues. The germline gives CDR1 SGHAT, CDR2 FQNNGV. In DNA form, the CDR3 reads TGTGCCAGCAGCTTAGCATTGGGGGGCGCGGGTTATGGCTACACCTTC. Amino acid sequence: CASSLALGGAGYGYTF.

This chain links TRBV3-1 (or the pseudogene TRBV3-2) with TRBJ2-5, with no clear D. Germline CDR1 is LGHDT and CDR2 is YNNKEL (reference sequence). Deletions cut 4 bases from V and 5 bases from J, with 8 bases between. CDR3 length equals 12 residues. The CDR3 loop is CASSPRYETQYF. DNA of the CDR3: TGTGCCAGCAGCCCACGCTATGAGACCCAGTACTTC.

The J gene is TRBJ2-7, the V gene TRBV5-8; 7 bases fit TRBD1. J gave up 2 bases and V 4 bases, and 9 bases lay outside the gene matches. The CDR3 length is 15 residues. Germline CDR1 and CDR2: SGHTS and YDEGEE. The CDR3 here is CASSALGDSAYEQYF. The CDR3 nucleotides read TGTGCCAGCAGCGCGCTTGGGGACAGTGCCTACGAGCAGTACTTC. Looking up the rest from reference TRBV5-8 and TRBJ2-7 gives the full variable domain: EAGVTQSPTHLIKTRGQQATLRCSPISGHTSVYWYQQALGLGLQFLLWYDEGEERNRGNFPPRFSGRQFPNYSSELNVNALELEDSALYLCASSALGDSAYEQYFGPGTRLTVT.

J is TRBJ1-2 and V is TRBV5-5; D remains ambiguous. V was pared by 3 bases and J by 1 base, with 10 bases between. Per germline, CDR1 SGHKS and CDR2 YYEKEE (reference sequence). CDR3 length: 14 residues. CDR3 DNA: TGTGCCAGCAGCTCAAGGCCGGATAACTATGGCTACACCTTC. This gives the protein CASSSRPDNYGYTF.

The CDR3 loop is CASSSGTGRQETQYF. In DNA, the CDR3 is TGCGCCAGCAGCTCGGGGACAGGCCGCCAAGAGACCCAGTACTTC. The chain joins TRBV5-1 to TRBJ2-5; 8 bases agree with TRBD1. Germline CDR1 reads SGHRS; CDR2 reads YFSETQ. The CDR3 has 15 residues. V was clipped by 3 bases and J by 1 base; unmatched bases: 5.

The chain joins TRBV5-4 to TRBJ1-3; 7 positions match TRBD1. The CDR3 consists of 15 residues. V lost 3 bases to trimming and J lost 3 bases; unmatched junction nucleotides: 6. Per germline, CDR1 SGHNT and CDR2 YYREEE (reference sequence). The CDR3 sequence: CASSSTRQGGNTIYF. Written as DNA, the CDR3 is TGTGCCAGCAGCTCGACCCGACAGGGTGGAAACACCATATATTTT.

V gene TRBV9 combines with J gene TRBJ1-3, with a weak D call TRBD1 (6 bases). With 0 bases removed from V and 0 bases from J, the gap between germline ends came to 7 bases. Looked up from germline, CDR1 is SGDLS and CDR2 is YYNGEE. CDR3 length: 15 residues. Here the CDR3 reads CASSVGGASGNTIYF. CDR3 in DNA: TGTGCCAGCAGCGTAGGGGGGGCCTCTGGAAACACCATATATTTT.

The genes are TRBV10-3 and TRBJ1-5; the match to TRBD1 covers 8 bases. CDR1 and CDR2 (germline): ENHRY, SYGVKD. This CDR3 spans 16 amino acids. With V trimmed by 0 bases and J by 7 bases, 8 bases remained unmatched. Written as DNA, the CDR3 is TGTGCCATCAGTGAGTCAGGGGGACAGGTGATGCAGCCCCAGCATTTT. As protein: CAISESGGQVMQPQHF.

The rearrangement links TRBV7-2 to TRBJ1-5; 8 bases line up with TRBD1. The CDR3 extends over 16 amino acids. Losses at the gene ends were 1 base for V and 7 bases for J; bases not matched to a gene: 9. Germline loops: CDR1 SGHTA, CDR2 FQGNSA. The CDR3 DNA sequence: TGTGCCAGCAGCTTAGTGCTGGCAGGGGGCGAACAGCCCCAGCATTTT. This sequence encodes CASSLVLAGGEQPQHF.

In regard to this clone: The sample holds other DNA sequences that translate to the same CDR3. The chain joins TRBV5-4 to TRBJ2-7, with 10 bases that match TRBD1. CDR3 length: 15 residues. Germline values: CDR1 SGHNT, CDR2 YYREEE (reference sequence). Losses at the gene ends were 0 bases for V and 3 bases for J; bases not matched to a gene: 3. CDR3 DNA: TGTGCCAGCAGCTTGGGGGGACAGGGGATCTACGAGCAGTACTTC. Amino acids: CASSLGGQGIYEQYF.

This chain uses TRBV6-1 with TRBJ1-2, with 8 bases lining up with TRBD1. V was pared by 3 bases and J by 4 bases, with 4 bases of the junction left unmatched. Germline V gene lookup returns CDR1 MNHNS and CDR2 SASEGT. The CDR3 has 14 residues. The CDR3 loop is CASSDGGQVYGYTF. The CDR3 nucleotides are TGTGCCAGCAGTGATGGGGGACAGGTCTATGGCTACACCTTC.